The following is a TCR beta chain sequence with its context. Its antigen is not known. CDR3 length: 17 residues. V was clipped by 0 bases and J by 2 bases; unmatched bases: 7. Germline CDR1 and CDR2: SGHAT and FQDESV (reference sequence). This entry is derived from a study of Graves' ophthalmopathy and Graves' hyperthyroidism. Investigators amplified TCR beta CDR3 regions from RNA transcripts. HTBI primers served in a first-round RT-PCR, which a second-round multiplex PCR followed. From the multiplex PCR reads, TCRdb called clonotypes with MiXCR, one entry per CDR3 protein. The sample gives over 500,000 distinct CDR3 sequences, around a fifth of which show up once; roughly 6.9% is in the top ten. Study outcomes and limitations: Ophthalmopathy progression cases were predicted by the model with 55% to 71% sensitivity and about 72% specificity. Blood also carried most expanded thyroid clonotypes exceeding 0.001 frequency.

Recruitment covered hyperthyroidism patients aged 18 to 65 whose new diagnosis was of under 2 months' duration. Other autoimmune diseases, uncontrolled infections, pregnancy or lactation led to the exclusion of patients. This clonotype was sampled from a woman younger than 35 with stable Graves' hyperthyroidism. Some clones in this sample may be carry-over from other donors' samples. V and J are TRBV11-1 and TRBJ2-7; 10 bases are a match to TRBD1. The specimen sequenced was peripheral blood. CDR3: CASSLAGTGEPTYEQYF. CDR3 nucleotide sequence: TGTGCCAGCAGCTTAGCCGGGACAGGGGAACCTACCTACGAGCAGTACTTC.